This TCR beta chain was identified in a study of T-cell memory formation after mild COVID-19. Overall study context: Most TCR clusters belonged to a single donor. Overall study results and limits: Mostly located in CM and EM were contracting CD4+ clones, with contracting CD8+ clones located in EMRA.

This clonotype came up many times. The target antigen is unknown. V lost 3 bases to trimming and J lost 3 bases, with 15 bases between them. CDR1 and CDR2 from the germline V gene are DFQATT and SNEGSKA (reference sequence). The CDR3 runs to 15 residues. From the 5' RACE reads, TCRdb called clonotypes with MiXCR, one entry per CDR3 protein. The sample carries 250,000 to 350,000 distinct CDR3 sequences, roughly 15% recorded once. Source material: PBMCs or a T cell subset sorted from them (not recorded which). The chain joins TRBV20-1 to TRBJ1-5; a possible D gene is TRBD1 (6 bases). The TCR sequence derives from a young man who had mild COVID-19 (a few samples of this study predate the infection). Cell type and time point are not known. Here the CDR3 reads CSARLGGSVNQPQHF. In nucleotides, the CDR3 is TGCAGTGCTAGGTTGGGGGGCAGTGTCAATCAGCCCCAGCATTTT.